Following are 10 T cell receptor beta chains from one sample sequenced in a study of Ad26.COV2.S vaccination and SARS-CoV-2 variants. Regarding treatment: some 19 received Ad26.COV2.S at low or high dose, single or two shots; 5 received placebo; per-sample allocation not given. Material that was analyzed had been drawn on day 63 after the first vaccine or placebo injection. Clones were sequenced by immunoSEQ multiplex PCR, and TCRdb holds only the in-frame ones, with some missing. This table holds some 340,000 clones, about 82% found once. Sequences were derived from peripheral blood, sampled in a trial of Ad26.COV2.S vaccine versus placebo. These receptors were obtained from a person aged 18-60 years who received the Ad26.COV2.S COVID-19 vaccine or a placebo.

This rearrangement joins TRBV7-9 to TRBJ2-3, with 13 positions matching TRBD2. Germline CDR1 is SEHNR and CDR2 is FQNEAQ (reference sequence). CDR3 size: 16 residues. V was pared by 4 bases and J by 1 base, with 2 bases of the junction left unmatched. The CDR3 region has the DNA TGTGCCAGCAGCTACGGACTAGCGGGGGGCACAGATACGCAGTATTTT. As protein: CASSYGLAGGTDTQYF.

The rearrangement joins TRBV2 to TRBJ2-3, with D perhaps given as TRBD1 or TRBD2 (6 bases each). CDR1 and CDR2 (germline): SNHLY, FYNNEI. V was trimmed by 3 bases and J by 7 bases, leaving 17 bases between them. The CDR3 has 15 amino acids. The CDR3, as DNA: TGTGCCAGCAGTGACAGAGGGGGGCTCTCTCATACGCAGTATTTT. As protein: CASSDRGGLSHTQYF. Based on the CDR3 plus reference TRBV2 and TRBJ2-3, the full variable domain is EPEVTQTPSHQVTQMGQEVILRCVPISNHLYFYWYRQILGQKVEFLVSFYNNEISEKSEIFDDQFSVERPDGSNFTLKIRSTKLEDSAMYFCASSDRGGLSHTQYFGPGTRLTVL.

The rearrangement links TRBV5-1 to TRBJ2-1; a possible D gene is TRBD2 (6 bases). The CDR3 consists of 15 residues. The ends were cut back, 4 bases at V and 0 bases at J, with 11 bases in the middle. Germline V gives CDR1 SGHRS, CDR2 YFSETQ. CDR3 DNA: TGCGCCAGCAGCCTGGGACTGACCTCCTACAATGAGCAGTTCTTC. Its translation is CASSLGLTSYNEQFF. Supplemented by reference TRBV5-1 and TRBJ2-1, the full variable domain reads KAGVTQTPRYLIKTRGQQVTLSCSPISGHRSVSWYQQTPGQGLQFLFEYFSETQRNKGNFPGRFSGRQFSNSRSEMNVSTLELGDSALYLCASSLGLTSYNEQFFGPGTRLTVL.

This chain links TRBV15 with TRBJ2-3; D uncertain. The CDR3 contains 15 residues. V lost 0 bases and J lost 2, with 9 bases in between. The germline V gene encodes CDR1 LNHNV and CDR2 YYDKDF (reference sequence). The CDR3 coding sequence is TGTGCCACCAGCAGAGATACAGTCACCACAGATACGCAGTATTTT. The encoded protein is CATSRDTVTTDTQYF.

The chain links TRBV28 to TRBJ1-2; D is unresolved. Looked up from germline, CDR1 is MDHEN and CDR2 is SYDVKM. The CDR3 consists of 16 residues. V lost 7 bases and J lost 5, with 23 bases in between. The CDR3 reads CASKGGGKGVWYGYTF. CDR3 bases: TGTGCCAGCAAAGGCGGAGGAAAGGGTGTTTGGTATGGCTACACCTTC.

The rearrangement uses TRBV2 and TRBJ1-3; D is possibly TRBD1 (5 bases). Germline CDR1 and CDR2: SNHLY and FYNNEI. V lost 7 bases, J lost 2 bases, and 15 bases lay in between. The CDR3 is 15 residues long. The CDR3 sequence is CASTRDGTPGNTIYF. Written as DNA, the CDR3 is TGTGCCAGCACTAGGGACGGAACCCCTGGAAACACCATATATTTT.

This chain connects TRBV7-6 to TRBJ2-1, with TRBD2 matching 7 bases. The V segment lost 1 base and the J segment 8 bases; nucleotides outside the gene matches: 8. Germline CDR1 reads SGHVS; CDR2 reads FNYEAQ. The CDR3 is 15 residues long. The CDR3 DNA reads TGTGCCAGCAGCTTAGTGACCGGGGCGGGGGATGAGCAGTTCTTC. Translated, it gives CASSLVTGAGDEQFF.

V usage is TRBV3-1 (or the pseudogene TRBV3-2) and J usage is TRBJ2-3; tentative D call: TRBD1 (5 bases). The CDR3 totals 18 residues. The V end lost 2 bases, the J end lost 3 bases, and 21 bases lay between the germline ends. Germline V gene lookup returns CDR1 LGHDT and CDR2 YNNKEL (reference sequence). DNA of the CDR3: TGTGCCAGCAGCCAATACCTACTTGGACACCCTTGGACAGATACGCAGTATTTT. Translated: CASSQYLLGHPWTDTQYF.

This chain connects TRBV3-1 (or the pseudogene TRBV3-2) to TRBJ1-1; 7 bases line up with TRBD1. The length of the CDR3 is 13 residues. Germline CDR1 reads LGHDT; CDR2 reads YNNKEL (reference sequence). V dropped 2 bases and J dropped 5; count of bases not matched to a gene: 2. The CDR3 coding sequence is TGTGCCAGCAGCCAAAGGGGGCCAACTGAAGCTTTCTTT. Translation gives CASSQRGPTEAFF.

The chain carries TRBV21-1 and TRBJ1-2; the table assigns TRBD1, which was not confirmed against the DNA. TRBV21-1 is a pseudogene. This CDR3 region has 17 residues. CDR3 loop: CASSKPRQGRRLGGYTF. CDR3 nucleotide sequence: TGTGCCAGCAGCAAGCCACGACAGGGGAGGAGGCTTGGCGGCTACACCTTC.